These T cell receptor beta chains were read from a single sample in a study of blood T cell repertoires in COVID-19. Method: immunoSEQ multiplex PCR; TCRdb's copy keeps in-frame clones and lacks some. The table includes some 250,000 clones, 70% to 90% detected once. The sample comprised peripheral blood. These receptor sequences come from a man aged 55 to 69 with acute or convalescent COVID-19. The CDR3 runs from the conserved cysteine through the conserved F or W.

j_call | v_call | cdr3_aa
TRBJ2-5 | TRBV24-1 | CATSEPIAGRETQYF
TRBJ1-3 | TRBV30 | CAWTGSPNSGNTIYF
TRBJ2-1 | TRBV27 | CASSFRVNEQFF
TRBJ1-1 | TRBV19 | CASSLQGASEAFF
TRBJ1-1 | TRBV12-5 | CASGPPGGISTEAFF
TRBJ2-1 | TRBV28 | CASTSFSEGEQFF
TRBJ1-2 | TRBV29-1 | CSVEGGLSYTF
TRBJ2-2 | TRBV19 | CASTSRTGQQSNTGELFF
TRBJ1-2 | TRBV19 | CASSTGAADGYTF
TRBJ2-1 | TRBV7-2 | CASSQTSGTYNEQFF
TRBJ1-3 | TRBV28 | CASSFDRGPGNTIYF
TRBJ1-1 | TRBV28 | CASNVQNEAFF
TRBJ2-7 | TRBV7-3 | CASSFWTSGARYEQYF
TRBJ2-1 | TRBV18 | CASSLSGRSSYNEQFF
TRBJ2-1 | TRBV4-1 | CASAGDRGAQYEQFF
TRBJ1-1 | TRBV24-1 | CASSGGTEAFF
TRBJ2-7 | TRBV29-1 | CSGLRGGLNYPSSYEQYF
TRBJ1-2 | TRBV18 | CASSRPGDGNGYTF
TRBJ1-2 | TRBV12-5 | CAMVQGSLNYGYTF
TRBJ2-7 | TRBV5-5 | CASSWTGGSYEQYF
TRBJ1-6 | TRBV19 | CASSNMAERSPLHF
TRBJ2-2 | TRBV29-1 | CSVGLAGNTGELFF
TRBJ1-1 | TRBV6-6 | CASSNPGTGGTEAFF
TRBJ2-7 | TRBV6-2/TRBV6-3 | CASSSLLRDRDDVCEQYF
TRBJ2-7 | TRBV11-3 | CASSLGGGIYEQYF
TRBJ2-3 | TRBV2 | CASSEYLAGKADTQYF
TRBJ1-6 | TRBV6-4 | CASSDLLGWGGDTLHF
TRBJ2-6 | TRBV14 | CASSQETVSSGANVLTF
TRBJ2-7 | TRBV6-1 | CASSENTGGPYEQYF
TRBJ2-6 | TRBV19 | CASSSVLKQSGANVLTF
TRBJ2-7 | TRBV9 | CASSALSEPYEQYF
TRBJ2-3 | TRBV19 | CASSGTGSTDTQYF
TRBJ1-2 | TRBV15 | CATSGRTGQIPNYGYTF
TRBJ2-5 | TRBV19 | CASSLRDRRLETQYF
TRBJ1-5 | TRBV5-6 | CASSSSRDRNQPQHF
TRBJ2-1 | TRBV15 | CATRGPADYNEQFF
TRBJ1-1 | TRBV4-2 | CASSQFLGQGNTEAFF
TRBJ2-7 | TRBV7-2 | CASTPRAGWVYEQYF
TRBJ2-7 | TRBV6-2/TRBV6-3 | CASSYDRGDEQYF
TRBJ2-7 | TRBV7-3 | CASSVTSGYEQYF
TRBJ1-2 | TRBV27 | CASSDKAPYGYTF
TRBJ1-1 | TRBV28 | CASSDRWNTEAFF
TRBJ1-5 | TRBV10-2 | CASTPGGQPQHF
TRBJ2-2 | TRBV15 | CATRPTPGTETTNTGELFF
TRBJ1-5 | TRBV29-1 | CSVWDRGGNQPQHF